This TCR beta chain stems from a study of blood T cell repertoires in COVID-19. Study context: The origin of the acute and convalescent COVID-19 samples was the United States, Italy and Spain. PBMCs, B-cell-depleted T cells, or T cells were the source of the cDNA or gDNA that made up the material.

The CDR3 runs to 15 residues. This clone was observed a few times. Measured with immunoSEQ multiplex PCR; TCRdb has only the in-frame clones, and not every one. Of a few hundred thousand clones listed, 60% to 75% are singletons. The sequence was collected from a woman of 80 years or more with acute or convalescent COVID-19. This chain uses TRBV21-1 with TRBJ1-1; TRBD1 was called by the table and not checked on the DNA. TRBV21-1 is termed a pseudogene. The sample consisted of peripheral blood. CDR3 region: CAIYRGRPGGNEAFF. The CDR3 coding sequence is TGTGCCATCTACAGGGGGCGGCCTGGTGGGAACGAAGCTTTCTTT.